The rows below give T cell receptor beta chains drawn from one sample of a study of technical replicates of blood from a few donors. Generated by immunoSEQ multiplex PCR, the TCRdb table keeps only in-frame clones and is missing some. The sample carries roughly 100,000 clones, 96% recorded once. Sequenced: T cells isolated from PBMCs. The receptors were sampled from a human donor in good health. Both conserved end residues are part of each CDR3. Each record gives: clone size, D gene, V gene, J gene, CDR3 length, CDR3 protein, CDR3 DNA. A D gene is named only where the DNA matches it firmly. Some rows mark clone size as missing; the rest say once, few, many or name a class of expanded clone.

clone size: .
D gene: .
V gene: TRBV30
J gene: TRBJ1-2
CDR3 length: 12
CDR3 protein: CAWLEGGHGYTF
CDR3 DNA: TGTGCCTGGCTGGAAGGCGGGCATGGCTACACCTTC

clone size: .
D gene: .
V gene: TRBV5-4
J gene: TRBJ2-7
CDR3 length: 14
CDR3 protein: CASSQSASSYEQYF
CDR3 DNA: TGTGCCAGCAGCCAGTCAGCGAGCTCCTACGAGCAGTACTTC

clone size: .
D gene: TRBD2
V gene: TRBV23-1
J gene: TRBJ2-3
CDR3 length: 14
CDR3 protein: CASSQGLAGDTQYF
CDR3 DNA: TGCGCCAGCAGTCAAGGACTAGCGGGAGATACGCAGTATTTT

clone size: once
D gene: TRBD2
V gene: TRBV6-1
J gene: TRBJ2-3
CDR3 length: 14
CDR3 protein: CASSGPGGTDTQYF
CDR3 DNA: TGTGCCAGCAGTGGTCCGGGGGGGACAGATACGCAGTATTTT

clone size: .
D gene: TRBD2
V gene: TRBV5-1
J gene: TRBJ2-1
CDR3 length: 16
CDR3 protein: CASSLGLAGVGHEQFF
CDR3 DNA: TGCGCCAGCAGCTTGGGACTAGCGGGAGTCGGTCATGAGCAGTTCTTC

clone size: once
D gene: .
V gene: TRBV5-3
J gene: TRBJ1-1
CDR3 length: 15
CDR3 protein: CARSPIRWRYTEAFF
CDR3 DNA: TGTGCCAGAAGCCCGATAAGGTGGCGGTACACTGAAGCTTTCTTT

clone size: .
D gene: .
V gene: TRBV19
J gene: TRBJ1-5
CDR3 length: 12
CDR3 protein: CASSILYQPQHF
CDR3 DNA: TGTGCCAGTAGTATCCTATATCAGCCCCAGCATTTT

clone size: .
D gene: .
V gene: TRBV30
J gene: TRBJ2-1
CDR3 length: 14
CDR3 protein: CAWSLDSSYNEQFF
CDR3 DNA: TGTGCCTGGAGTCTCGACAGCTCCTACAATGAGCAGTTCTTC

clone size: .
D gene: TRBD1
V gene: TRBV28
J gene: TRBJ1-2
CDR3 length: 13
CDR3 protein: CAIQGQAIRGYTF
CDR3 DNA: TGTGCCATCCAAGGACAGGCGATACGTGGCTACACCTTC

clone size: .
D gene: .
V gene: TRBV7-2
J gene: TRBJ2-7
CDR3 length: 14
CDR3 protein: CASSLTVKTYEQYF
CDR3 DNA: TGTGCCAGCAGCTTAACCGTCAAGACTTACGAGCAGTACTTC

clone size: .
D gene: TRBD2
V gene: TRBV7-2
J gene: TRBJ2-7
CDR3 length: 15
CDR3 protein: CASSLERGVTYEQYF
CDR3 DNA: TGTGCCAGCAGCTTAGAACGGGGGGTAACCTACGAGCAGTACTTC

clone size: .
D gene: TRBD1
V gene: TRBV9
J gene: TRBJ1-4
CDR3 length: 15
CDR3 protein: CASSPQGQGNEKLFF
CDR3 DNA: TGTGCCAGCAGCCCCCAAGGACAGGGGAATGAAAAACTGTTTTTT

clone size: .
D gene: .
V gene: TRBV28
J gene: TRBJ2-7
CDR3 length: 11
CDR3 protein: CASTGRYEQYF
CDR3 DNA: TGTGCCAGCACAGGGCGATACGAGCAGTACTTC

clone size: .
D gene: TRBD2
V gene: TRBV14
J gene: TRBJ2-5
CDR3 length: 15
CDR3 protein: CASSQLLAGEETQYF
CDR3 DNA: TGTGCCAGCAGCCAGTTACTAGCGGGAGAAGAGACCCAGTACTTC

clone size: .
D gene: .
V gene: TRBV7-9
J gene: TRBJ1-1
CDR3 length: 12
CDR3 protein: CASSSDSAMAFF
CDR3 DNA: TGTGCCAGCAGCTCGGACAGCGCGATGGCTTTCTTT

clone size: .
D gene: TRBD1
V gene: TRBV25-1
J gene: TRBJ1-6
CDR3 length: 15
CDR3 protein: CASKGDRLMGSPLHF
CDR3 DNA: TGTGCCAGCAAGGGGGACAGGCTGATGGGTTCACCCCTCCACTTT

clone size: .
D gene: .
V gene: TRBV11-3
J gene: TRBJ1-1
CDR3 length: 13
CDR3 protein: CASSRSQGAEAFF
CDR3 DNA: TGTGCCAGCAGCCGATCTCAGGGCGCTGAAGCTTTCTTT

clone size: .
D gene: .
V gene: TRBV10-3
J gene: TRBJ2-7
CDR3 length: 15
CDR3 protein: CATQGSWLGEYEQYF
CDR3 DNA: TGTGCCACTCAGGGTTCTTGGCTGGGCGAATACGAGCAGTACTTC

clone size: once
D gene: TRBD1
V gene: TRBV27
J gene: TRBJ2-2
CDR3 length: 16
CDR3 protein: CASSLRDRGVGGELFF
CDR3 DNA: TGTGCCAGCAGCTTACGGGACAGGGGGGTTGGCGGGGAGCTGTTTTTT

clone size: .
D gene: .
V gene: TRBV19
J gene: TRBJ1-2
CDR3 length: 15
CDR3 protein: CASSPHREVREGYTF
CDR3 DNA: TGTGCCAGTAGCCCCCACCGGGAAGTCCGGGAAGGCTACACCTTC

clone size: .
D gene: TRBD1
V gene: TRBV5-1
J gene: TRBJ2-1
CDR3 length: 15
CDR3 protein: CASSLGGQGTNEQFF
CDR3 DNA: TGCGCCAGCAGCTTGGGGGGACAGGGAACCAATGAGCAGTTCTTC

clone size: .
D gene: .
V gene: TRBV19
J gene: TRBJ1-2
CDR3 length: 12
CDR3 protein: CASSMNGNSYTF
CDR3 DNA: TGTGCCAGTAGTATGAACGGGAATTCCTACACCTTC

clone size: .
D gene: .
V gene: TRBV5-4
J gene: TRBJ1-1
CDR3 length: 16
CDR3 protein: CASTAKWGEMNTEAFF
CDR3 DNA: TGTGCCAGCACGGCTAAGTGGGGGGAGATGAACACTGAAGCTTTCTTT

clone size: .
D gene: TRBD1
V gene: TRBV18
J gene: TRBJ1-3
CDR3 length: 19
CDR3 protein: CASSPGQGALTYSGNTIYF
CDR3 DNA: TGTGCCAGCTCACCAGGACAGGGGGCCTTAACCTACTCTGGAAACACCATATATTTT

clone size: .
D gene: .
V gene: TRBV19
J gene: TRBJ2-1
CDR3 length: 13
CDR3 protein: CASSIDLYNEQFF
CDR3 DNA: TGTGCCAGTAGTATAGACCTTTACAATGAGCAGTTCTTC

clone size: once
D gene: .
V gene: TRBV13
J gene: TRBJ1-5
CDR3 length: 16
CDR3 protein: CASTLGRGIGNQPQHF
CDR3 DNA: TGTGCCAGCACTCTGGGGAGGGGTATCGGCAATCAGCCCCAGCATTTT

clone size: .
D gene: .
V gene: TRBV9
J gene: TRBJ2-1
CDR3 length: 16
CDR3 protein: CASSVGHMLENNEQFF
CDR3 DNA: TGTGCCAGCAGCGTAGGGCACATGCTAGAAAACAATGAGCAGTTCTTC

clone size: .
D gene: .
V gene: TRBV28
J gene: TRBJ1-4
CDR3 length: 16
CDR3 protein: CASSLYQGSANEKLFF
CDR3 DNA: TGTGCCAGCAGTTTATACCAGGGTAGTGCTAATGAAAAACTGTTTTTT

clone size: .
D gene: TRBD2
V gene: TRBV11-3
J gene: TRBJ2-7
CDR3 length: 14
CDR3 protein: CASSSGLVGYEQYF
CDR3 DNA: TGTGCCAGCAGCTCGGGACTAGTAGGCTACGAGCAGTACTTC

clone size: .
D gene: .
V gene: TRBV6-6
J gene: TRBJ1-5
CDR3 length: 13
CDR3 protein: CASSYVSDQPQHF
CDR3 DNA: TGTGCCAGCAGTTACGTGTCAGATCAGCCCCAGCATTTT

clone size: .
D gene: .
V gene: TRBV2
J gene: TRBJ1-5
CDR3 length: 14
CDR3 protein: CASSEAPRDQPQHF
CDR3 DNA: TGTGCCAGCAGTGAAGCGCCTCGGGATCAGCCCCAGCATTTT

clone size: .
D gene: TRBD1
V gene: TRBV5-1
J gene: TRBJ1-1
CDR3 length: 17
CDR3 protein: CASSLAALSIRGEEAFF
CDR3 DNA: TGCGCCAGCAGCTTGGCCGCTCTGTCCATCAGGGGGGAAGAAGCTTTCTTT

clone size: .
D gene: TRBD1
V gene: TRBV7-9
J gene: TRBJ1-4
CDR3 length: 16
CDR3 protein: CASSSRADRVNEKLFF
CDR3 DNA: TGTGCCAGCAGTTCCCGAGCGGACAGGGTAAATGAAAAACTGTTTTTT

clone size: once
D gene: TRBD2
V gene: TRBV13
J gene: TRBJ2-1
CDR3 length: 15
CDR3 protein: CASSLGLAGGNEQFF
CDR3 DNA: TGTGCCAGCAGCTTGGGACTAGCGGGGGGGAATGAGCAGTTCTTC

clone size: once
D gene: TRBD1
V gene: TRBV5-1
J gene: TRBJ2-7
CDR3 length: 14
CDR3 protein: CASGTGDSSYEQYF
CDR3 DNA: TGCGCCAGCGGGACCGGGGACAGCTCCTACGAGCAGTACTTC

clone size: .
D gene: .
V gene: TRBV10-3
J gene: TRBJ2-2
CDR3 length: 16
CDR3 protein: CAISESLGESTGELFF
CDR3 DNA: TGTGCCATCAGTGAGTCATTGGGAGAGAGCACCGGGGAGCTGTTTTTT

clone size: once
D gene: .
V gene: TRBV6-1
J gene: TRBJ2-1
CDR3 length: 13
CDR3 protein: CASSAGDYNEQFF
CDR3 DNA: TGTGCCAGCAGTGCAGGGGACTACAATGAGCAGTTCTTC

clone size: .
D gene: TRBD1
V gene: TRBV5-6
J gene: TRBJ2-3
CDR3 length: 15
CDR3 protein: CASSLQGKGTDTQYF
CDR3 DNA: TGTGCCAGCAGCCTACAGGGGAAGGGCACAGATACGCAGTATTTT

clone size: .
D gene: TRBD1
V gene: TRBV5-4
J gene: TRBJ1-1
CDR3 length: 13
CDR3 protein: CASSLQGDTEAFF
CDR3 DNA: TGTGCCAGCAGCTTACAGGGGGATACTGAAGCTTTCTTT

clone size: .
D gene: .
V gene: TRBV4-3
J gene: TRBJ1-1
CDR3 length: 14
CDR3 protein: CASSPLEGRTEAFF
CDR3 DNA: TGCGCCAGCAGCCCCTTAGAGGGTAGGACTGAAGCTTTCTTT

clone size: .
D gene: .
V gene: TRBV7-9
J gene: TRBJ2-7
CDR3 length: 10
CDR3 protein: CASGHYEQYF
CDR3 DNA: TGTGCCAGCGGGCATTACGAGCAGTACTTC

clone size: .
D gene: TRBD2
V gene: TRBV6-1
J gene: TRBJ2-1
CDR3 length: 14
CDR3 protein: CASGISGGYNEQFF
CDR3 DNA: TGTGCCAGCGGGATTAGCGGGGGTTACAATGAGCAGTTCTTC

clone size: .
D gene: .
V gene: TRBV28
J gene: TRBJ1-1
CDR3 length: 14
CDR3 protein: CASSVTGSSTEAFF
CDR3 DNA: TGTGCCAGCAGCGTAACAGGGAGTAGCACTGAAGCTTTCTTT

clone size: once
D gene: TRBD1
V gene: TRBV2
J gene: TRBJ2-2
CDR3 length: 17
CDR3 protein: CASSGTGGDRGERELFF
CDR3 DNA: TGTGCCAGCAGCGGAACTGGGGGGGACAGGGGGGAGCGGGAGCTGTTTTTT

clone size: .
D gene: .
V gene: TRBV9
J gene: TRBJ2-1
CDR3 length: 14
CDR3 protein: CASGGRQHYNEQFF
CDR3 DNA: TGTGCCAGCGGGGGCAGACAACACTACAATGAGCAGTTCTTC

clone size: .
D gene: .
V gene: TRBV27
J gene: TRBJ1-2
CDR3 length: 13
CDR3 protein: CASSPRVDYGYTF
CDR3 DNA: TGTGCCAGCAGTCCCAGGGTCGACTATGGCTACACCTTC

clone size: .
D gene: .
V gene: TRBV19
J gene: TRBJ2-3
CDR3 length: 14
CDR3 protein: CASTDTGLTDTQYF
CDR3 DNA: TGTGCCAGTACCGATACTGGACTTACAGATACGCAGTATTTT

clone size: .
D gene: TRBD1
V gene: TRBV7-9
J gene: TRBJ1-2
CDR3 length: 13
CDR3 protein: CASSPGQGRGYTF
CDR3 DNA: TGTGCCAGCAGCCCCGGACAGGGGCGAGGCTACACCTTC

clone size: .
D gene: .
V gene: TRBV7-7
J gene: TRBJ2-1
CDR3 length: 15
CDR3 protein: CASSLPGGSYNEQFF
CDR3 DNA: TGTGCTAGCAGCTTACCCGGCGGCTCCTACAATGAGCAGTTCTTC